The source of this T cell receptor (beta chain) is a study of neoadjuvant nivolumab and ipilimumab in lung cancer. CDR3 size: 15 residues. The J segment lost 7 bases and the V segment lost 6 bases, leaving 10 bases of the junction unmatched. Germline assignment: CDR1 LNHDA and CDR2 SQIVND (reference sequence). Measured with immunoSEQ multiplex PCR; TCRdb has only the in-frame clones, and not every one. The table shows about 3,600 clones, with around three quarters occurring only once. This clonotype originated in an adult with non-small cell lung cancer. The material sequenced was peripheral blood, taken after neoadjuvant nivolumab, alone or with ipilimumab, at or shortly before surgery. The chain has TRBV19 and TRBJ1-4, with 8 bases that match TRBD1. The CDR3 here is CASRGRGTGPEKLFF. CDR3 sequence (DNA): TGTGCCAGTAGGGGGCGCGGGACAGGCCCTGAAAAACTGTTTTTT.